This TCR beta chain was captured by sequencing in a study of blood T cell repertoires in COVID-19 (TCRdb year 2020). About the full investigation: Samples covering the acute and convalescent phases of COVID-19 were provided by collaborators in the United States, Italy and Spain. The prospective study material was composed of cDNA or gDNA derived from T cells, B-cell-depleted T cells, or PBMCs. The repertoires were released in a freely available public database meant as a resource for research on the immune response to SARS-CoV-2. The samples were drawn from two sources: the first 160 participants of the ongoing ImmuneRACE study, and 1,000 to 1,500 subjects contributed by 6 global collaborators. The dataset comprised deeply sampled blood TCRbeta repertoires from subjects exposed to, actively infected with, or recovered from COVID-19. HLA class I and class II types, where available, came from metadata supplied by the sample provider rather than from assay-based typing. A de-identified subject ID, COVID-19 status, age in years and sex were almost always included in the sample metadata. What the work shows at the level of the full study, not this receptor alone: How much clinical and demographic metadata was included differed by source and by participant, and the metadata was provided uncurated.

Details on this clone: Its antigen is unknown. No base quality values were provided; no much bigger clone lies one nucleotide off.

TCRbeta CDR3 regions were amplified from genomic DNA using the immunoSEQ Assay, a bias-controlled multiplex PCR. Per the source publication's procedure: The number of nucleated cells in each sample was estimated by amplification of reference gene primers within the assay. To quantify the absolute abundance of each unique TCRbeta CDR3 rearrangement, sequence reads were collapsed and filtered. For each sample, productive Simpson clonality was calculated by taking the square root of Simpson's diversity index across productive rearrangements. Sourced from immuneACCESS, this table was stored by TCRdb with only in-frame sequences that have V and J called. A share of the clones is absent; for the studies checked, an unresolved V gene accounts for under half, and the remainder has no known explanation. V, J and clone size reflect that table, while D and trimming were determined from the DNA. The sample table holds about 200,000 clones, of which 85% were seen once. Of the sample, about 19% is held by the ten largest clones.

Participants in the prospective study were aged roughly 18 to 90 years, lived in 24 United States geographic areas, and enrolled through a virtual design. Cohort assignment in the prospective study relied on participant-reported clinical history from a screening survey and a study questionnaire. For ImmuneRACE Cohort 3, a participant was defined as recovered based on two consecutive negative NP/OP PCR tests, clearance by a healthcare professional, or resolution of symptoms. Mobile phlebotomists in the prospective study collected whole blood, serum and a nasopharyngeal or oropharyngeal swab from every participant. Prospective study participants could optionally give additional blood draws and questionnaires over an approximately 2-month period. Prospective study blood samples were shipped either frozen or at room temperature before DNA extraction. The CDR3 has 14 amino acids, counting the end cysteine and phenylalanine. Only the CDR3 DNA is retained, 42 bases long and in frame from the first base. Taken from the germline V gene, the CDR1 and CDR2 loops are SGHTA and FQGNSA. V and J are trimmed by 5 bases and 4 bases, and the gene matches miss 3 bases of the junction.

The sequence came from a man in his forties who had recovered from COVID-19. Recombination connected TRBV7-2 to TRBJ2-3; 10 bases in between match TRBD2. Sequencing was carried out using PBMCs or T cells enriched from blood (not recorded which). The DNA is TGTGCCAGCAGCCCAGGGACTAGCGCAGATACGCAGTATTTT. Its translation is CASSPGTSADTQYF.